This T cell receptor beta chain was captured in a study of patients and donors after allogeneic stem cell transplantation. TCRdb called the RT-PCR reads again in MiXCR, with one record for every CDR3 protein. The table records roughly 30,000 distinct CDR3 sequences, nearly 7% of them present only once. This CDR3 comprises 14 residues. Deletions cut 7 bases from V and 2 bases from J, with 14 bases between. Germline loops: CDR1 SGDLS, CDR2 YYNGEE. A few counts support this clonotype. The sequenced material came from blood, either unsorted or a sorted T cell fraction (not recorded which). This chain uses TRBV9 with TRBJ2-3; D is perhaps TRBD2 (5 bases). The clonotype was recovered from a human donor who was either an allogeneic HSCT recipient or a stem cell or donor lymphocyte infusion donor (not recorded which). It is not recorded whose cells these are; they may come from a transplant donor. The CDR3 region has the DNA TGTGCCAGCGGGAGCGGAGATTTCACAGATACGCAGTATTTT. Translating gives CASGSGDFTDTQYF.